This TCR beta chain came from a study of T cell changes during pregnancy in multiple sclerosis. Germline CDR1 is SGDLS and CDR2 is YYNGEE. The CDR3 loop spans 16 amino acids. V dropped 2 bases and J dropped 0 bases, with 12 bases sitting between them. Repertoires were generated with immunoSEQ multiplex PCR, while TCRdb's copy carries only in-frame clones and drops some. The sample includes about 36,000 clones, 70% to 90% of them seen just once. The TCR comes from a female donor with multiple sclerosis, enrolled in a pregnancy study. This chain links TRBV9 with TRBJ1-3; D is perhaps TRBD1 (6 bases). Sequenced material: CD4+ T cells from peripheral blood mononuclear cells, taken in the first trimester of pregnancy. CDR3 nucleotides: TGTGCCAGCAGCGTCTTAGGACAGTACTCTGGAAACACCATATATTTT. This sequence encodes CASSVLGQYSGNTIYF.